This entry lists 3 T cell receptor beta chains sequenced from one sample in a study of shared clonotypes between healthy human individuals. Produced via immunoSEQ multiplex PCR; TCRdb's table is partial and in-frame only. The sample contains about 2.3 million clones, about nine tenths of which appear only once. Sequencing used naive CD4+ T cells from PBMCs. Subset denoted: CD45RA+ positively selected. The origin of the receptors is a man aged 18 to 35 in good health. Some clones in this sample may be carry-over from other donors' samples.

The chain joins TRBV27 to TRBJ2-1; D is perhaps TRBD2 (5 bases). Trimming removed 6 bases from V and 0 bases from J, with 21 bases in between. CDR1 is MNHEY, CDR2 SMNVEV, per germline (reference sequence). This CDR3 is 18 amino acids long. The CDR3 sequence is CASSKLAVQYSSYNEQFF. CDR3 sequence (DNA): TGTGCCAGCAGCAAGCTAGCAGTCCAATACAGCTCCTACAATGAGCAGTTCTTC.

This chain connects TRBV6-1 to TRBJ2-3; no firm D call. The CDR3 sequence is 15 residues long. CDR1 and CDR2 (germline): MNHNS, SASEGT. Between the trimmed V and J ends, which lost 4 bases and 1 base, there was a span of 12 bases. The CDR3 region has the DNA TGTGCCAGCAGTGTGAGACCATTGGGCACAGATACGCAGTATTTT. It is translated as CASSVRPLGTDTQYF.

The genes are TRBV7-8 and TRBJ2-1, with D tentatively TRBD1 (5 bases). Germline V lookup: CDR1 SGHVS, CDR2 FQNEAQ. This CDR3 has 16 amino acids. V was cut by 5 bases and J by 0 bases, with 14 bases left in between. CDR3: CASSPRQLRSYNEQFF. The CDR3 DNA sequence: TGTGCCAGCAGCCCCCGACAGTTACGCTCCTACAATGAGCAGTTCTTC.